One sample yielded the 25 T cell receptor beta chains listed below, sequenced in a study of OX40 agonist ivuxolimab in advanced cancers. Sequencing used immunoSEQ multiplex PCR; TCRdb keeps in-frame clones, though not all of them. The sample holds about 46,000 clones, approximately 86% seen once. The sample was CD4+ or CD8+ T cells sorted from blood, taken in a trial of the OX40 agonist ivuxolimab. Receptors originate from an adult with an advanced solid tumor such as melanoma, head and neck, liver or kidney cancer.

CDR3 nucleotides: TGTGCCAGCAGCTTAGCAGGGGGCTCAACCCGGGTTATGAACACTGAAGCTTTCTTT. It translates to CASSLAGGSTRVMNTEAFF. This chain links TRBV7-9 with TRBJ1-1, with TRBD1 identical over 7 bases. The trim removed 0 bases at V and 0 bases at J, leaving 13 bases unmatched. CDR3 length equals 19 residues. Germline values: CDR1 SEHNR, CDR2 FQNEAQ (reference sequence).

The V and J genes are TRBV28 and TRBJ1-6, with unresolved D. The CDR3 is 16 amino acids. V was pared by 5 bases and J by 0 bases, with 11 bases between. CDR1 MDHEN and CDR2 SYDVKM come from the germline V gene. The CDR3 sequence is CASSLHSFSYNSPLHF. The CDR3 DNA sequence: TGTGCCAGCAGTCTACACAGTTTCTCCTATAATTCACCCCTCCACTTT.

The V and J genes are TRBV7-8 and TRBJ2-3; 12 nucleotides align to TRBD2. Trimming removed 5 bases from V and 5 bases from J; junction bases left unmatched: 8. The CDR3 is 16 residues long. Germline V gene lookup returns CDR1 SGHVS and CDR2 FQNEAQ. As DNA, the CDR3 is TGTGCCAGCAGCCGGCCACTAGCGGGGGGCGGAGATACGCAGTATTTT. This translates into CASSRPLAGGGDTQYF.

The rearrangement links TRBV4-1 to TRBJ1-2; no firm D call. Trimming removed 0 bases at V and 14 bases at J, with 13 bases between. This CDR3 is built from 12 residues. Germline V lookup: CDR1 MGHRA, CDR2 YSYEKL. Here the CDR3 reads CASSQDRSQITF. Written as DNA, the CDR3 is TGCGCCAGCAGCCAAGATCGGAGCCAGATTACCTTC.

This clone has a handful of counts. This chain's CDR3 is CASSRALADNEQFF. In nucleotides, the CDR3 is TGTGCCAGCAGCCGGGCTCTCGCGGATAATGAGCAGTTCTTC. The chain carries TRBV4-2 and TRBJ2-1; the D is unclear. The CDR3 length is 14 residues. Germline CDR1 is LGHNA and CDR2 is YNFKEQ. V lost 4 bases, J lost 7 bases, and 14 bases lay in between.

The chain recombines TRBV7-6 with TRBJ2-7, with D possibly being TRBD1 (5 bases). Germline lookup yields CDR1 SGHVS and CDR2 FNYEAQ. The CDR3 spans 15 residues. Trimming took off 5 bases at V and 3 bases at J, with 17 bases between the two ends. CDR3 nucleotides: TGTGCCAGCAGCCCAAGACAGTTTCAAGGCTACGAGCAGTACTTC. Amino acid sequence: CASSPRQFQGYEQYF.

The rearrangement joins TRBV7-8 to TRBJ2-7; 8 nucleotides match TRBD1. The CDR3 runs to 12 residues. Germline-derived CDR1 and CDR2 are SGHVS and FQNEAQ. Trimming removed 9 bases from V and 6 bases from J; junction bases left unmatched: 7. The CDR3 nucleotides read TGTGCCAGTATGGACAGGGCGGCCGAGCAGTACTTC. Its protein is CASMDRAAEQYF. The full variable domain, rest sourced from reference TRBV7-8 and TRBJ2-7, is GAGVSQSPRYKVAKRGQDVALRCDPISGHVSLFWYQQALGQGPEFLTYFQNEAQLDKSGLPSDRFFAERPEGSVSTLKIQRTQQEDSAVYLCASMDRAAEQYFGPGTRLTVT.

J is TRBJ2-1 and V is TRBV7-9; D uncertain. Per the germline V gene, CDR1 is SEHNR and CDR2 is FQNEAQ (reference sequence). The ends were cut back, 5 bases at V and 8 bases at J, with 7 bases in the middle. This CDR3 comprises 11 residues. The CDR3: CASSPTHEQFF. The CDR3, as DNA: TGTGCCAGCAGCCCTACCCATGAGCAGTTCTTC.

The V gene is TRBV9, the J gene TRBJ2-1; possible D gene TRBD2, 5 bases. From germline, CDR1 is SGDLS and CDR2 YYNGEE. The CDR3 covers 14 residues. V was cut by 4 bases and J by 10 bases, with 18 bases left in between. CDR3 amino acids: CASSPSGVLGEQFF. In DNA, the CDR3 is TGTGCCAGCAGCCCCTCCGGGGTTCTTGGGGAGCAGTTCTTC.

The chain is built from TRBV5-1 and TRBJ1-1; the D gene is possibly TRBD1 (6 bases). Looked up from germline, CDR1 is SGHRS and CDR2 is YFSETQ. The CDR3 spans 19 residues. Between the trimmed V and J ends, which lost 4 bases and 1 base, there was a span of 26 bases. In nucleotides, the CDR3 is TGCGCCAGCAGCCCCGAGCCTCAGGGAAGGGGGATTTCGAACACTGAAGCTTTCTTT. Amino acid sequence: CASSPEPQGRGISNTEAFF.

This clone was picked up one time. The chain has TRBV6-5 and TRBJ1-2, with 8 bases matching TRBD1. V lost 0 bases and J lost 2; bases outside the gene matches: 5. The CDR3 is 16 amino acids. Germline V gives CDR1 MNHEY, CDR2 SVGAGI. CDR3 coding DNA: TGTGCCAGCAGTTACTCTCGAGGGGACAGGAACTATGGCTACACCTTC. This codes for CASSYSRGDRNYGYTF.

V gene TRBV6-1 combines with J gene TRBJ1-1, with D perhaps matching TRBD1 (5 bases). Per the germline V gene, CDR1 is MNHNS and CDR2 is SASEGT. V gave up 8 bases and J gave up 5 bases, with 15 bases separating them. The CDR3 totals 13 residues. The CDR3, as DNA: TGTGCCAGCCCGTGGGGGGGGAAGACTGAAGCTTTCTTT. Encoded protein: CASPWGGKTEAFF.

The chain combines TRBV5-1 with TRBJ2-3; 9 bases agree with TRBD1. This CDR3 region has 13 residues. Germline CDR1 SGHRS, CDR2 YFSETQ. With V trimmed by 9 bases and J by 6 bases, 8 bases remained unmatched. This CDR3 reads CATRQGEGDTQYF. The CDR3, as DNA: TGCGCCACTCGACAGGGGGAGGGGGATACGCAGTATTTT.

This chain links TRBV15 with TRBJ1-5; TRBD1 agrees at 9 bases. Germline V CDR1 and CDR2: LNHNV, YYDKDF (reference sequence). This CDR3 has 14 amino acids. Trimming took 6 bases from V and 6 from J; bases not matched to a gene: 6. CDR3 loop: CATRGQGSRQPQHF. CDR3 DNA sequence: TGTGCCACCAGAGGACAGGGGTCTCGTCAGCCCCAGCATTTT.

The J gene is TRBJ2-7, the V gene TRBV7-6; either TRBD1 or TRBD2 may fit D (6 bases each). V was trimmed by 7 bases and J by 7 bases, leaving 20 bases between them. The germline V gene has CDR1 SGHVS and CDR2 FNYEAQ. CDR3 size: 14 residues. The CDR3 loop reads CASTYLGGAGEQYF. The CDR3 nucleotides read TGTGCCAGCACCTACTTGGGGGGCGCCGGGGAGCAGTACTTC.

The chain employs TRBV6-1 and TRBJ2-1; the D call may be TRBD1 or TRBD2 (6 bases each). The CDR3 extends over 15 amino acids. Deletions cut 5 bases from V and 7 bases from J, with 18 bases between. CDR1 is MNHNS and CDR2 is SASEGT in the germline V gene. CDR3 amino acids: CASSFFRERGNEQFF. The DNA of the CDR3 is TGTGCCAGCAGTTTCTTTCGGGAGAGGGGGAATGAGCAGTTCTTC.

In regard to this clone: At one end the junction does not follow the germline gene, possibly because of a read error. The V gene is TRBV9, the J gene TRBJ2-7; tentatively, D is TRBD1 (6 bases). The CDR3 spans 11 residues. Germline CDR1 reads SGDLS; CDR2 reads YYNGEE. The CDR3 reads CASSAGTSFSF. CDR3 nucleotide sequence: TGTGCCAGCAGCGCCGGGACATCGTTCAGCTTC.

CDR3 nucleotide sequence: TGTGCCAGCAGCTTAGGACCCGGGACTAGCGGGAGGAATCATGAGCAGTTCTTC. Its protein product is CASSLGPGTSGRNHEQFF. The chain combines TRBV7-9 with TRBJ2-1; the match to TRBD2 covers 15 bases. CDR1 is SEHNR, CDR2 FQNEAQ, per germline (reference sequence). CDR3 length: 18 residues. The V segment lost 1 base and the J segment 8 bases; nucleotides outside the gene matches: 9.

This chain uses TRBV18 with TRBJ2-7; D not resolved. Germline loops: CDR1 KGHSH, CDR2 LQKENI. V was trimmed by 1 base and J by 0 bases, leaving 13 bases between them. The CDR3 consists of 16 residues. In nucleotides, the CDR3 is TGTGCCAGCTCACCACGGGAATTCCCCAGCTCCTACGAGCAGTACTTC. Amino acid sequence: CASSPREFPSSYEQYF.

This sequence joins TRBV4-1 and TRBJ1-2, with D possibly being TRBD1 (6 bases). V was shortened by 0 bases and J by 9 bases, with 20 bases between the two germline ends. Germline CDR1 and CDR2: MGHRA and YSYEKL. CDR3 length equals 16 residues. Here the CDR3 reads CASSQDSVQGVVSYTF. CDR3 coding DNA: TGCGCCAGCAGCCAAGATAGTGTACAGGGAGTTGTAAGCTACACCTTC.

The chain recombines TRBV13 with TRBJ2-7; D unresolved. The CDR3 extends over 11 amino acids. Trimming removed 2 bases from V and 6 bases from J, with 5 bases in between. The germline CDR1 and CDR2 sequences are PRHDT and FYEKMQ (reference sequence). Here the CDR3 reads CASSLRSEQYF. CDR3 sequence (DNA): TGTGCCAGCAGCTTAAGGTCCGAGCAGTACTTC. The full variable domain, completed using reference TRBV13 and TRBJ2-7, is AAGVIQSPRHLIKEKRETATLKCYPIPRHDTVYWYQQGPGQDPQFLISFYEKMQSDKGSIPDRFSAQQFSDYHSELNMSSLELGDSALYFCASSLRSEQYFGPGTRLTVT.

The chain employs TRBV10-3 and TRBJ2-1, with D perhaps matching TRBD2 (6 bases). CDR3 length equals 13 residues. Germline V CDR1 and CDR2: ENHRY, SYGVKD. The V end was cut by 8 bases, the J end by 8 bases, with 16 bases between. The CDR3 here is CAIEARDSDEQFF. The CDR3 region has the DNA TGTGCCATCGAGGCGCGGGACTCTGATGAGCAGTTCTTC.

V usage is TRBV30 and J usage is TRBJ2-6; perhaps TRBD1 as D (6 bases). CDR3 length equals 16 residues. Per germline, CDR1 GTSNPN and CDR2 SVGIG (reference sequence). V dropped 4 bases and J dropped 4 bases, with 17 bases sitting between them. The CDR3 nucleotides are TGTGCCTGGACCCCGCGATGGGGGCAAGGGGCCAACGTCCTGACTTTC. It yields the protein CAWTPRWGQGANVLTF.

This sequence joins TRBV28 and TRBJ2-3, with D unclear. In germline, CDR1 is MDHEN, CDR2 SYDVKM. The CDR3 contains 16 residues. Trimming took 7 bases from V and 5 from J, leaving 22 bases between them. CDR3 sequence reads: CASTPLVERLEDTQYF. In DNA, the CDR3 is TGTGCCAGCACCCCCCTGGTGGAGAGGTTGGAAGATACGCAGTATTTT.

The CDR3 here is CASSEAGTGVDMDTEAFF. The CDR3 region has the DNA TGTGCCAGCAGTGAGGCCGGGACAGGGGTGGATATGGACACTGAAGCTTTCTTT. This chain joins TRBV2 and TRBJ1-1; 10 bases are shared with TRBD1. The V gene's germline CDR1 is SNHLY and CDR2 FYNNEI. J gave up 3 bases and V 3 bases, and 13 bases lay outside the gene matches. The CDR3 is 18 amino acids.